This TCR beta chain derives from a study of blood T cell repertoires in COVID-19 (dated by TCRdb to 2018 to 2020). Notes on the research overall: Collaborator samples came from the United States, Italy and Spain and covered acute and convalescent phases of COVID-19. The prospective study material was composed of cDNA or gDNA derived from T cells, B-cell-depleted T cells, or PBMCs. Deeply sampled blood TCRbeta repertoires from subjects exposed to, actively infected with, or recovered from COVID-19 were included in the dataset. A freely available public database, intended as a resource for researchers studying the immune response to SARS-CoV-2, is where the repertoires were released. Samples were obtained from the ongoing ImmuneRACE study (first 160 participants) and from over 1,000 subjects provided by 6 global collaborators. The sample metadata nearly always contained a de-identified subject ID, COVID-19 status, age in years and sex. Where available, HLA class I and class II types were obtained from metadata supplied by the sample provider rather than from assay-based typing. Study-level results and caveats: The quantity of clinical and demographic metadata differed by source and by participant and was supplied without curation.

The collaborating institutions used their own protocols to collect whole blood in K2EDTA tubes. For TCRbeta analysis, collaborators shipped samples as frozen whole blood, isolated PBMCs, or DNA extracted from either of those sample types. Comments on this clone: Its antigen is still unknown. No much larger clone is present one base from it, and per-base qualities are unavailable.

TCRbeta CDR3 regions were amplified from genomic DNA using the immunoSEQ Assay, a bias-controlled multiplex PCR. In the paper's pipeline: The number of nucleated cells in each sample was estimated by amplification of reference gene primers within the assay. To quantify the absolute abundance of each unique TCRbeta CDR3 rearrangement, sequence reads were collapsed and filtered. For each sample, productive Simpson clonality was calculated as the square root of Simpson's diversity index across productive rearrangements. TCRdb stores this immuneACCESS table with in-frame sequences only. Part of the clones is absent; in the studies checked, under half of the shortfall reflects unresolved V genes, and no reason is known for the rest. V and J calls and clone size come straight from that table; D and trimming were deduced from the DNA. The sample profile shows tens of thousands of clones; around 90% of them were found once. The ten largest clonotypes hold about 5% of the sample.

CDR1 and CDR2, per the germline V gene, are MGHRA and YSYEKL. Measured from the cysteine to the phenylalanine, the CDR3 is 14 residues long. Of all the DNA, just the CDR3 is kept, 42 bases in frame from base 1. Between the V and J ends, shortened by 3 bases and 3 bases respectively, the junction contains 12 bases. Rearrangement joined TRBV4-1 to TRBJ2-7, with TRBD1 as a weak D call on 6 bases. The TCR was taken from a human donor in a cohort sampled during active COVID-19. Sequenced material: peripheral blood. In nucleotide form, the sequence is TGCGCCAGCAGCCATCCGGGACAACTCTACGAGCAGTACTTC. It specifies CASSHPGQLYEQYF.